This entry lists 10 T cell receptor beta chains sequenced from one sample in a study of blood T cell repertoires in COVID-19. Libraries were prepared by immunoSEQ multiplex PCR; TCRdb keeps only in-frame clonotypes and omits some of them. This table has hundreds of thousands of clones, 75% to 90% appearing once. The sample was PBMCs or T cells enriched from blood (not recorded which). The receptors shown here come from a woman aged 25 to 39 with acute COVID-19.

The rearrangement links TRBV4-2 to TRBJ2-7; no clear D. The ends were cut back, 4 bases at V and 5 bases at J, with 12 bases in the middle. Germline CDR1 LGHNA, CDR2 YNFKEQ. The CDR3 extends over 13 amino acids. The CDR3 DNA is TGTGCCAGCAGCCGAATCTACCCCCACGAGCAGTACTTC. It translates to CASSRIYPHEQYF.

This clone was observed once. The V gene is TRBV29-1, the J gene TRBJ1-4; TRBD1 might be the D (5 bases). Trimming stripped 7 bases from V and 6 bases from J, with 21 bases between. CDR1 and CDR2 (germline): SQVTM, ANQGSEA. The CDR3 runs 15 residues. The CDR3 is CSAGGVAGEDEKLFF. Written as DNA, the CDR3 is TGCAGCGCTGGAGGGGTCGCGGGCGAAGATGAAAAACTGTTTTTT.

For the CDR3, the DNA is TGCGCCAGCAGCGCCCAGTCCTCTGGGGCCAACGTCCTGACTTTC. Amino acids: CASSAQSSGANVLTF. The chain recombines TRBV5-1 with TRBJ2-6; D gene unclear. CDR1 and CDR2 (germline): SGHRS, YFSETQ. The ends were cut back, 4 bases at V and 0 bases at J, with 8 bases in the middle. The CDR3 has 15 residues.

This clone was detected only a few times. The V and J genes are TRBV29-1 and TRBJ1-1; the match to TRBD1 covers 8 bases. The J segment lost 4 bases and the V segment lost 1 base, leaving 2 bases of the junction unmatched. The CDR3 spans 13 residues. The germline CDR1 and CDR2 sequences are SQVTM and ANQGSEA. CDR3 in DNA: TGCAGCGTTGAAGCCGACAGGGGCACTGAAGCTTTCTTT. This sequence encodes CSVEADRGTEAFF.

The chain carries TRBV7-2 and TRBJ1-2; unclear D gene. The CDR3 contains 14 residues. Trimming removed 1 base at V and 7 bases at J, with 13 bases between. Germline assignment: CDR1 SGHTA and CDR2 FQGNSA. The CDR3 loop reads CASSLGEILGGYTF. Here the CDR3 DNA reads TGTGCCAGCAGCTTAGGGGAGATCTTGGGTGGCTACACCTTC.

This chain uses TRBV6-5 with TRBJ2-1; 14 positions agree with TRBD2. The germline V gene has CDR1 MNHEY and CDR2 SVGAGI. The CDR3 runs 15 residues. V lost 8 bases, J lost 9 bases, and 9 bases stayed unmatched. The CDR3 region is CASSGLAGGQGEQFF. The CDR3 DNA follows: TGTGCCAGCTCAGGACTAGCGGGGGGCCAGGGTGAGCAGTTCTTC.

The DNA for the CDR3 is TGTGCCAGCACCCCCAAGCAGGGAGGTACGCAGTATTTT. It translates to CASTPKQGGTQYF. The V and J genes are TRBV12-3 or TRBV12-4 and TRBJ2-3, with D perhaps TRBD2 (6 bases). The V gene lost 7 bases and the J gene lost 8 bases, with 16 bases spanning the gap. The CDR3 spans 13 residues.

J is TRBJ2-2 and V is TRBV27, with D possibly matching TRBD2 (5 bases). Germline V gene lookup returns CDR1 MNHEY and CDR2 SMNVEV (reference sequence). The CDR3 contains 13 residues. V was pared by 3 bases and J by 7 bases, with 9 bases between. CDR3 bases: TGTGCCAGCAGTTTTGGGAGCCTCGGGGAGCTGTTTTTT. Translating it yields CASSFGSLGELFF.

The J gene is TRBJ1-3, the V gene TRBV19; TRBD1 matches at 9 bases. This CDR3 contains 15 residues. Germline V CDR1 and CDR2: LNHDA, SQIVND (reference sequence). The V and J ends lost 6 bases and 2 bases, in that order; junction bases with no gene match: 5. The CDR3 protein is CASSTGTGTGNTIYF. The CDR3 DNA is TGTGCCAGTAGCACGGGGACAGGGACTGGAAACACCATATATTTT.

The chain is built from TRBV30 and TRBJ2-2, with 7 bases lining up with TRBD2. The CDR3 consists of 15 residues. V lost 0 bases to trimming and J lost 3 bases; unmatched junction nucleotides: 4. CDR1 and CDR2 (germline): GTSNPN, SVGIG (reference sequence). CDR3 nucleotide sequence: TGTGCCTGGAGTGTAAGCGGGGCGGACACCGGGGAGCTGTTTTTT. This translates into CAWSVSGADTGELFF.